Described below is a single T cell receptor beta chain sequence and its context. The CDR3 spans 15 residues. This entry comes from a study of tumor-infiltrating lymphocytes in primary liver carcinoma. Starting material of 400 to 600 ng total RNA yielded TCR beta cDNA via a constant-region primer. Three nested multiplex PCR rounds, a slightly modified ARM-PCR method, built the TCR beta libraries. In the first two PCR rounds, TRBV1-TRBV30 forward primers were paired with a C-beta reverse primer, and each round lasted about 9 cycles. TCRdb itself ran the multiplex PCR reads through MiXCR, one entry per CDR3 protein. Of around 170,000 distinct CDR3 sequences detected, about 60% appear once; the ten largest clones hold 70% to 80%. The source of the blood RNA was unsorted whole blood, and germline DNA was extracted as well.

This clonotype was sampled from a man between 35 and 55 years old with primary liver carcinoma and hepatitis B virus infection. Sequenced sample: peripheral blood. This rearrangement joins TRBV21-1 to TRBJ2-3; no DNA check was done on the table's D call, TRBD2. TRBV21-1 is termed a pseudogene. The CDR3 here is CASTLVGQSTDTQYF. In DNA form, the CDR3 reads TGTGCCAGCACCCTAGTAGGGCAGAGCACAGATACGCAGTATTTT.